These 22 T cell receptor beta chains were sequenced from one sample in a study of metastatic and nonmetastatic thyroid tumors (dated by TCRdb to about 2020). No treatment had been received by any patient before thyroid surgery. Libraries were prepared through PCR. Sequencer: Illumina HiSeq 4000. TCRdb trimmed public reads at Q25 via fastp, called clones via MiXCR and kept in-frame beta chains. This sample gives 43,000 or so clones in total; roughly 4% of them show up just once. The ten largest clones capture over 9% of the sample. The material sequenced was blood. These receptors were taken from a female donor with papillary thyroid cancer or a benign thyroid nodule (not recorded which). Some clones in this sample may be carry-over from other donors' samples.

This clone appeared many times. The chain links TRBV30 to TRBJ2-7; D tentatively fits TRBD1 or TRBD2 (5 bases each). This CDR3 region has 13 residues. V was clipped by 4 bases and J by 1 base, with 11 bases between them. Germline V gene lookup returns CDR1 GTSNPN and CDR2 SVGIG (reference sequence). DNA of the CDR3: TGTGCCTGGAAGGGACCATTATCCTACGAGCAGTACTTC. It translates to CAWKGPLSYEQYF.

This clone occurred many times. This rearrangement joins TRBV7-6 to TRBJ1-2; D might be TRBD1 (5 bases). This CDR3 is built from 13 residues. Per germline, CDR1 SGHVS and CDR2 FNYEAQ. V lost 5 bases and J 8 bases, leaving 15 bases between the germline ends. CDR3 coding DNA: TGTGCCAGCAGCACTAGGACACTACAAGGCTACACCTTC. This gives the protein CASSTRTLQGYTF.

This clone was observed a handful of times. This may come from a read error, since a much larger clone is one base off. V gene TRBV2 combines with J gene TRBJ2-5, with no clear D. The CDR3 consists of 13 residues. Germline values: CDR1 SNHLY, CDR2 FYNNEI. For the CDR3, the DNA is TGTACCAGCAGTGGCCCGCACAAGGAGACCCAGTACTTC. This translates into CTSSGPHKETQYF.

This clone was counted only a few times. The chain recombines TRBV12-3 or TRBV12-4 with TRBJ1-6; TRBD1 is a possible D gene (5 bases). This CDR3 spans 13 amino acids. The V and J ends lost 5 bases and 11 bases respectively, with 13 bases between them. CDR3 coding DNA: TGTGCCAGCAGTCTGAGGGGAGGAGCACCCCTCCACTTT. This translates into CASSLRGGAPLHF.

This clone was observed a handful of times. Its ends do not fully match the called genes, so a read error is possible. The J gene is TRBJ2-7, the V gene TRBV19; the match to TRBD1 covers 10 bases. In germline, CDR1 is LNHDA, CDR2 SQIVND (reference sequence). The CDR3 sequence is 15 residues long. The CDR3 nucleotides read TGTGCCGGTAGTTTCACCGGGACAGGGGAATACGAGCAGCACTTC. It specifies CAGSFTGTGEYEQHF.

The sample holds a few counts of this clone. This could be a read error, since a much larger clone is one nucleotide away. The chain employs TRBV19 and TRBJ1-1; D is ambiguous. This CDR3 region has 15 residues. The germline V gene has CDR1 LNHDA and CDR2 SQIVND (reference sequence). V shed 3 bases and J shed 1 base, with 12 bases lying between them. The CDR3 sequence is CASSMATNANTEAFF. CDR3 DNA sequence: TGTGCCAGTAGTATGGCAACAAACGCGAACACTGAAGCTTTCTTT.

This clone was seen many times. The chain couples TRBV7-9 to TRBJ2-5, with a possible D match to TRBD1 (5 bases). Germline CDR1 SEHNR, CDR2 FQNEAQ (reference sequence). This CDR3 has 16 residues. Trimming left V 2 bases short and J 3 bases short, with 16 bases between. CDR3 residues: CASSLSGLVTEETQYF. In nucleotides, the CDR3 is TGTGCCAGCAGCTTATCAGGGCTAGTCACCGAAGAGACCCAGTACTTC.

This clone showed up many times. The gene calls are TRBV20-1 and TRBJ1-1; 7 positions agree with TRBD1. Germline trimming cut 5 bases from V and 3 bases from J; bases unmatched to any gene: 9. Germline CDR1 reads DFQATT; CDR2 reads SNEGSKA (reference sequence). The CDR3 is 14 amino acids. The CDR3 is CSAAYQGGDTEAFF. The CDR3 region has the DNA TGCAGTGCTGCCTACCAGGGGGGCGACACTGAAGCTTTCTTT.

The genes are TRBV30 and TRBJ1-6; D is unresolved. Trimming pared 2 bases from V and 8 bases from J, leaving 16 bases between. This CDR3 is built from 15 residues. CDR1 GTSNPN and CDR2 SVGIG come from the germline V gene (reference sequence). CDR3 protein: CAWSLAGPVDSPLHF. In nucleotides, the CDR3 is TGTGCCTGGAGTCTAGCAGGTCCGGTAGATTCACCCCTCCACTTT.

This clone was counted between two and nine times. The CDR3 does not end in the conserved phenylalanine or tryptophan, so this is likely a read error. This chain links TRBV27 with TRBJ1-2; D perhaps matches TRBD1 (5 bases). V dropped 5 bases and J dropped 9 bases, with 13 bases sitting between them. Germline loops: CDR1 MNHEY, CDR2 SMNVEV (reference sequence). CDR3 length equals 12 residues. The CDR3 spells CASSAGIACYTV. The DNA of the CDR3 is TGTGCCAGCAGTGCAGGGATAGCTTGCTACACCGTC.

This clone was found many times. Other DNA variants within this sample encode the same CDR3. This chain joins TRBV3-1 and TRBJ1-1; D is perhaps TRBD1 (6 bases). V lost 4 bases and J lost 4, with 10 bases in between. The germline V gene has CDR1 LGHDT and CDR2 YNNKEL (reference sequence). This CDR3 is 13 amino acids long. CDR3 in DNA: TGTGCCAGCAGCCTGACAGGACCCACTGAAGCTTTCTTT. Encoded protein: CASSLTGPTEAFF. Full variable domain (remainder filled in from reference TRBV3-1 and TRBJ1-1): DTAVSQTPKYLVTQMGNDKSIKCEQNLGHDTMYWYKQDSKKFLKIMFSYNNKELIINETVPNRFSPKSPDKAHLNLHINSLELGDSAVYFCASSLTGPTEAFFGQGTRLTVV.

The table lists this clone with many counts. V is TRBV12-3 or TRBV12-4 and J is TRBJ2-5, with D uncertain. V lost 2 bases to trimming and J lost 2 bases, with 9 bases between them. The CDR3 has 14 amino acids. CDR3 sequence reads: CASSLPASQETQYF. Written as DNA, the CDR3 is TGTGCCAGCAGTTTACCAGCGTCACAAGAGACCCAGTACTTC.

The gene calls are TRBV7-6 and TRBJ2-7; 10 bases agree with TRBD1. CDR1 SGHVS and CDR2 FNYEAQ come from the germline V gene. Trimming cost V 7 bases and J 0 bases; bases outside gene matches: 12. The CDR3 has 17 amino acids. In nucleotides, the CDR3 is TGTGCCAGCAACATGATGGCAGGGACAGGGGTCTCCTACGAGCAGTACTTC. Protein product: CASNMMAGTGVSYEQYF.

The sample holds many counts of this clone. CDR3 nucleotides: TGTGCCAGCAGACGCGGACAGGGAGGCTACGAGCAGTACTTC. This translates into CASRRGQGGYEQYF. This chain links TRBV7-9 with TRBJ2-7, with 8 bases identical to TRBD1. Germline V CDR1 and CDR2: SEHNR, FQNEAQ (reference sequence). This CDR3 has 14 residues. V shed 6 bases, J shed 3 bases, and the junction held 7 bases outside the gene matches.

This clone was seen a handful of times. The J gene is TRBJ2-2, the V gene TRBV24-1; 7 bases fit TRBD2. The CDR3 has 17 residues. V was pared by 7 bases and J by 6 bases, with 16 bases of the junction left unmatched. The germline CDR1 and CDR2 sequences are KGHDR and SFDVKD. DNA for the CDR3: TGTGCCACCAGCCCATCCCCAAGGACTAGTGGTGCCGGGGAGCTGTTTTTT. It codes for CATSPSPRTSGAGELFF.

This clone was counted ten times or more. This chain uses TRBV5-4 with TRBJ2-7, with 7 positions matching TRBD1. There are 13 residues in the CDR3. Germline lookup yields CDR1 SGHNT and CDR2 YYREEE (reference sequence). Trimming at V came to 4 bases and at J to 2 bases, leaving 3 bases not matched to a gene. CDR3 in amino acids: CASSHGQAYEQYF. The CDR3 nucleotides are TGTGCCAGCAGCCACGGACAGGCCTACGAGCAGTACTTC.

There are a few counts of this clone. This chain links TRBV19 with TRBJ2-5, with D perhaps matching TRBD1 or TRBD2 (5 bases each). This CDR3 is 16 amino acids long. CDR1 and CDR2 from the germline V gene are LNHDA and SQIVND (reference sequence). V dropped 2 bases and J dropped 4 bases, with 17 bases sitting between them. The CDR3 DNA sequence: TGTGCCAGTAGTATAACCTCCCCTGGGGCGGGAGAGACCCAGTACTTC. It codes for CASSITSPGAGETQYF.

This clone was recorded many times. The chain has TRBV6-1 and TRBJ2-1; 7 bases are a match to TRBD2. Trimming at V came to 3 bases and at J to 2 bases, leaving 4 bases not matched to a gene. This CDR3 has 15 residues. Germline V gives CDR1 MNHNS, CDR2 SASEGT. The CDR3 spells CASSDLSGTYNEQFF. The CDR3 coding sequence is TGTGCCAGCAGTGACCTGAGCGGGACCTACAATGAGCAGTTCTTC.

This chain links TRBV15 with TRBJ2-5; D remains ambiguous. In germline, CDR1 is LNHNV, CDR2 YYDKDF (reference sequence). V lost 0 bases to trimming and J lost 8 bases, with 13 bases between them. The CDR3 is made up of 14 amino acids. This chain's CDR3 is CATSREGKQYTQYF. CDR3 coding DNA: TGTGCCACCAGCAGAGAAGGGAAACAATATACCCAGTACTTC.

By proportion, this clone is medium-sized (0.01 to 0.1%). This rearrangement joins TRBV6-5 to TRBJ2-3, with a possible D match to TRBD2 (6 bases). Germline V gene sequence: CDR1 MNHEY, CDR2 SVGAGI. With 0 bases removed from V and 6 bases from J, the gap between germline ends came to 10 bases. The CDR3 has 14 residues. Written as DNA, the CDR3 is TGTGCCAGCAGTTACTCCCTAGCGACGGATACGCAGTATTTT. It is translated as CASSYSLATDTQYF.

As regards this clone: A much larger clone lies one base from this, so it may be a read error. Other nucleotide sequences in the sample specify the same CDR3. This sequence joins TRBV18 and TRBJ1-2, with a tentative D call TRBD1 (5 bases). CDR3 length: 14 residues. V gave up 6 bases and J gave up 8 bases, with 19 bases separating them. The germline V gene has CDR1 KGHSH and CDR2 LQKENI. The CDR3 sequence: CASSQSGAPGGYTF. CDR3 bases: TGTGCCAGCTCCCAATCTGGGGCGCCCGGAGGCTACACCTTC.

This clone was recorded many times. The CDR3 loop is CASSQASDPDTQYF. The CDR3 DNA sequence: TGTGCCAGCAGCCAAGCCTCTGACCCAGATACGCAGTATTTT. This rearrangement joins TRBV4-2 to TRBJ2-3; D is unclear. In germline, CDR1 is LGHNA, CDR2 YNFKEQ. V was shortened by 1 base and J by 4 bases, with 9 bases between the two germline ends. The CDR3 covers 14 residues.